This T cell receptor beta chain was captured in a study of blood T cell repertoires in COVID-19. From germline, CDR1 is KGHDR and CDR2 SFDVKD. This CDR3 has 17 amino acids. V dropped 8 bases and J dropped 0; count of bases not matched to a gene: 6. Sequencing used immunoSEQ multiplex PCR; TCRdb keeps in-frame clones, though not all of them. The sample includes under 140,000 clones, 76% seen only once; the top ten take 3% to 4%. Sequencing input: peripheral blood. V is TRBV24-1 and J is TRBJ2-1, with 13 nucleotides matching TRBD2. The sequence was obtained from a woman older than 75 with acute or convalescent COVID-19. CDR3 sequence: CATTGRTSGSSYNEQFF. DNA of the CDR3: TGTGCCACCACCGGCCGGACTAGCGGGAGCTCCTACAATGAGCAGTTCTTC.